Listed here is a single T cell receptor (beta chain). Some clones are missing from TCRdb's copy, which holds only in-frame ones; the method was immunoSEQ multiplex PCR. Of tens of thousands of clones listed, about 88% are singletons. This sample is drawn from a study of control samples from healthy donors and cancer patients. Germline values: CDR1 SNHLY, CDR2 FYNNEI. This CDR3 contains 14 residues. V lost 8 bases to trimming and J lost 5 bases, with 13 bases between them. The specimen sequenced was blood. This chain uses TRBV2 with TRBJ1-6; D gene ambiguous. This sequence was found in a woman in her forties or fifties in good health. The CDR3 DNA reads TGTGCCAGCTGCTACCGGGAAGATAATTCACCCCTCCACTTT. Its protein product is CASCYREDNSPLHF.